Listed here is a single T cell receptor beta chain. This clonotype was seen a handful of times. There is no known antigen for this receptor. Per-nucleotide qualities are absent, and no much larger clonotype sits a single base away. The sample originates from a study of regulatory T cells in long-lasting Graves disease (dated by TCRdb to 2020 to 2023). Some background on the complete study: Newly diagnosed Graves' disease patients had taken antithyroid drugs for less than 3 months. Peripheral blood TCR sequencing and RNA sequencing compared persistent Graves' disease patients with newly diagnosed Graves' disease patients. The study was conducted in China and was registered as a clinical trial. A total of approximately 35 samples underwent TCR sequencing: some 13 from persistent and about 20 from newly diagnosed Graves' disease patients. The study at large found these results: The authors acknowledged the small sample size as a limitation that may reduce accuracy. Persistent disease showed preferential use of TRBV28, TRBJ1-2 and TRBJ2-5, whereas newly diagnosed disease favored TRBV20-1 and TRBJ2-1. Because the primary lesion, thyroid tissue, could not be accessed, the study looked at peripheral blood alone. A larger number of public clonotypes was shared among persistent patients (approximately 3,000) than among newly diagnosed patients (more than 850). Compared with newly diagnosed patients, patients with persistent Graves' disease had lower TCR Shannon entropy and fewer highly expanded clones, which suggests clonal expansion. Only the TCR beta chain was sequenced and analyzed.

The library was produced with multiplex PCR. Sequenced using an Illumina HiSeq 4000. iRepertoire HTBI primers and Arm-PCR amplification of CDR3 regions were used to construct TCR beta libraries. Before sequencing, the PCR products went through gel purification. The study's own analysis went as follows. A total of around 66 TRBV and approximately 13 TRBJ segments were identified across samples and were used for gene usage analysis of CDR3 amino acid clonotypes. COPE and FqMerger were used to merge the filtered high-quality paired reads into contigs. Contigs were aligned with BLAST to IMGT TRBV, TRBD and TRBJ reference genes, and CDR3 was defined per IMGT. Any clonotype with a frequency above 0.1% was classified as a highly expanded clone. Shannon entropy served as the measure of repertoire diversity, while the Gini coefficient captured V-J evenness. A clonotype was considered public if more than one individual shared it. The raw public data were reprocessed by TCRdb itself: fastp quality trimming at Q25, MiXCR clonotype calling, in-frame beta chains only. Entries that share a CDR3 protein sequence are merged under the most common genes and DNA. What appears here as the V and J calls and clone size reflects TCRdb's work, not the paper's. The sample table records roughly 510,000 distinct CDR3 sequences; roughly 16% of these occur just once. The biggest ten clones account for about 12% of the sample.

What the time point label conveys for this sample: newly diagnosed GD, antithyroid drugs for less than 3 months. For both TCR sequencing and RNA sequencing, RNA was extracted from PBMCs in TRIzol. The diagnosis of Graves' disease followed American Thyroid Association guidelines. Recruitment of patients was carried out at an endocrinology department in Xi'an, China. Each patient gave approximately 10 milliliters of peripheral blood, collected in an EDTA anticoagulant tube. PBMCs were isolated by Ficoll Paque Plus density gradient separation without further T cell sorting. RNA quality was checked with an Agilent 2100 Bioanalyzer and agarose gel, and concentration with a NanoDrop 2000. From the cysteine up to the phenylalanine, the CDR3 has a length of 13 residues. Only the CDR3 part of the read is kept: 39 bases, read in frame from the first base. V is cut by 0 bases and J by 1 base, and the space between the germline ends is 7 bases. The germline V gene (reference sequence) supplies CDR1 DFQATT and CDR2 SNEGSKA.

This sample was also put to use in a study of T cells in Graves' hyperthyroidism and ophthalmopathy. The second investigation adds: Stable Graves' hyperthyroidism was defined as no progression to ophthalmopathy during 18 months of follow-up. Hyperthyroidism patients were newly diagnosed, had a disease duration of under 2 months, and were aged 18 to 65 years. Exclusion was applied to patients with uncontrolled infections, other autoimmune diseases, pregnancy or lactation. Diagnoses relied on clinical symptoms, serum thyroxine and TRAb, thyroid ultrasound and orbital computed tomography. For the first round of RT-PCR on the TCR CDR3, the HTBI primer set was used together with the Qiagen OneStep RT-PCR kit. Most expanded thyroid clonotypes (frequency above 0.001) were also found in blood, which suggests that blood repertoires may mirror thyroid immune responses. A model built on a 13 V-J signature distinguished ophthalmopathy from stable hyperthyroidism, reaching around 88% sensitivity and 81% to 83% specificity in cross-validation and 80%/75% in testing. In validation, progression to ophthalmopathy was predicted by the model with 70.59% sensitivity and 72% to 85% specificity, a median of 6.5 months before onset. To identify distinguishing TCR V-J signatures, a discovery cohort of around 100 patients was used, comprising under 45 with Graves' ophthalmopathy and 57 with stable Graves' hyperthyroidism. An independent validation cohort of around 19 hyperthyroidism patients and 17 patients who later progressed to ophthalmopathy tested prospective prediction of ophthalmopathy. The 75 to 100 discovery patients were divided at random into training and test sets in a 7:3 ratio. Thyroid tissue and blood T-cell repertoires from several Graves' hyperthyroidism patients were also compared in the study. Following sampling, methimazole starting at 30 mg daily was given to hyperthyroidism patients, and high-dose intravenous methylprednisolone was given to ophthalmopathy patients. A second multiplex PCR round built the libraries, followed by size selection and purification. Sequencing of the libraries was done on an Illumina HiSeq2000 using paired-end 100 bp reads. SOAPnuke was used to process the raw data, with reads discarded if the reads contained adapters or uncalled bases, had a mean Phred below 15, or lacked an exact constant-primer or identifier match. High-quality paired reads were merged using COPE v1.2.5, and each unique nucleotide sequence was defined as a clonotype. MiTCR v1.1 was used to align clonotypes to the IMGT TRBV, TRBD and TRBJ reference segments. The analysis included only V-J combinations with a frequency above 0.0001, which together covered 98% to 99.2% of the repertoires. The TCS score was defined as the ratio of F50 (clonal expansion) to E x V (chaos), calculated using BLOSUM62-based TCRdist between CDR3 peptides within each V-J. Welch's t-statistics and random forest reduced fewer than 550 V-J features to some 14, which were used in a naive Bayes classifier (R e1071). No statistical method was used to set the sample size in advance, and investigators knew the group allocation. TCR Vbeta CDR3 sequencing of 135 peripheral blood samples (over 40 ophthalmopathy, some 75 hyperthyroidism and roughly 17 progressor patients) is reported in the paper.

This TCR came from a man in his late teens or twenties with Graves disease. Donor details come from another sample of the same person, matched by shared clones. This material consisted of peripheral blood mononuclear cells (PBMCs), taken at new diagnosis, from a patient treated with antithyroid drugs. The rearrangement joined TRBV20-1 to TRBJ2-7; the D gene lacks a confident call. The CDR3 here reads CSARELFSYEQYF. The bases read TGCAGTGCTAGAGAATTGTTTTCCTACGAGCAGTACTTC.